There are a few counts of the clone carrying this TCR beta chain. Its antigen is not known. Trimming removed 5 bases from V and 7 bases from J; junction bases left unmatched: 11. CDR3 length equals 14 residues. Germline assignment: CDR1 SGHTA and CDR2 FQGNSA. RNA was extracted with the RNeasy kit, and a quantity of about 0.5 to 1 ug was reverse transcribed using random hexamers. Multiplex PCR with immunoSEQ amplified the TCR beta CDR3 across 54 Vbeta and 13 Jbeta. TCRdb independently ran MiXCR on the immunoSEQ multiplex PCR reads; one entry per CDR3 protein. The repertoire includes more than 100,000 distinct CDR3 sequences, just under 95% of them detected once, and about 0.28% sits in the top ten. The sample is drawn from a study of CD8 T cells in Susac syndrome. TCR beta sequencing covered blood CD8+ and CD4+ T cells. Overall study findings and caveats: Maximal CD8+ clonal expansion in Susac was observed within TEMRA cells and among active patients. Susac-specific public clones numbered around 16 in total CD8+ repertoires (and roughly five in CD8+ TEMRA repertoires).

The sequenced material came from CD8+ T cells from PBMCs. The rearrangement joins TRBV7-2 to TRBJ2-7, with 7 nucleotides matching TRBD1. The receptor was derived from a human donor with Susac syndrome. Written as DNA, the CDR3 is TGTGCCAGCAGCCCCTGGACAGGTTTAAGGGAGCAGTACTTC. This translates into CASSPWTGLREQYF.